The 9 T cell receptor beta chains below all came from one sample that was sequenced in a study of blood T cell repertoires in COVID-19. Assay: immunoSEQ multiplex PCR; the TCRdb copy retains only in-frame clones and omits some. In the table there are a few hundred thousand clones, approximately 86% of which are singletons. The sample consisted of peripheral blood. Receptors originate from a woman between 65 and 79 years old with active or convalescent COVID-19.

V is TRBV6-5 and J is TRBJ2-3; TRBD2 might be the D (6 bases). The CDR3 has 15 residues. Trimming took 2 bases from V and 2 from J, leaving 11 bases between them. The germline gives CDR1 MNHEY, CDR2 SVGAGI. The chain's CDR3 is CASSYTAGFTDTQYF. CDR3 nucleotide sequence: TGTGCCAGCAGTTACACGGCGGGGTTCACAGATACGCAGTATTTT.

This clone showed up just a few times. The chain has TRBV5-1 and TRBJ2-3, with 7 bases matching TRBD2. Germline V gene data show CDR1 as SGHRS and CDR2 as YFSETQ. V dropped 7 bases and J dropped 4; count of bases not matched to a gene: 12. CDR3 length: 15 amino acids. CDR3 DNA: TGCGCCAGCGGTATAAGCGGGGAGGTCCCAGATACGCAGTATTTT. This gives the protein CASGISGEVPDTQYF.

On this clone: A junction boundary mismatches the germline segment, possibly from a read error. This rearrangement joins TRBV19 to TRBJ1-2, with D maybe TRBD1 (6 bases). Germline CDR1 and CDR2: LNHDA and SQIVND (reference sequence). The CDR3 sequence is 11 residues long. In DNA, the CDR3 is TGTGCCAGTAGTGAAACCGGGACACCAATCTTC. It yields the protein CASSETGTPIF.

The chain uses TRBV14 and TRBJ1-2; 7 bases are shared with TRBD1. This CDR3 spans 16 amino acids. CDR1 and CDR2 from the germline V gene are SGHDN and FVKESK. V shed 0 bases, J shed 4 bases, and the junction held 8 bases outside the gene matches. The CDR3: CASSQEARGIGYGYTF. CDR3 coding DNA: TGTGCCAGCAGCCAAGAAGCCAGGGGGATAGGCTATGGCTACACCTTC.

This sequence joins TRBV24-1 and TRBJ1-2, with D possibly matching TRBD1 (5 bases). V dropped 5 bases and J dropped 2 bases, with 8 bases sitting between them. The CDR3 totals 13 residues. CDR1 KGHDR and CDR2 SFDVKD come from the germline V gene. DNA for the CDR3: TGTGCCACCAGTGTGGGGGGAAACTATGGCTACACCTTC. Amino acids: CATSVGGNYGYTF.

The chain couples TRBV27 to TRBJ1-5; D is undetermined. The CDR3 has 13 residues. CDR1 and CDR2 (germline): MNHEY, SMNVEV (reference sequence). Trimming cost V 2 bases and J 7 bases, with 9 bases left between them. The chain's CDR3 is CASSLTGYQPQHF. The CDR3 nucleotides read TGTGCCAGCAGTTTAACCGGGTACCAGCCCCAGCATTTT.

This sequence joins TRBV6-5 and TRBJ1-2, with D perhaps matching TRBD1 (6 bases). This CDR3 has 12 residues. Between the trimmed V and J ends, which lost 4 bases and 3 bases, there was a span of 6 bases. CDR1 is MNHEY and CDR2 is SVGAGI in the germline V gene. The CDR3 loop is CASSSGDYGYTF. CDR3 sequence (DNA): TGTGCCAGCAGTTCAGGGGACTATGGCTACACCTTC.

This clone was recorded once. The chain is built from TRBV5-6 and TRBJ2-3; D not certain. This CDR3 comprises 12 residues. Germline V gene sequence: CDR1 SGHDT, CDR2 YYEEEE. V was trimmed by 0 bases and J by 7 bases, leaving 6 bases between them. CDR3 DNA: TGTGCCAGCAGCTTGGCCTCCTATACGCAGTATTTT. Its translation: CASSLASYTQYF.

The chain couples TRBV12-3 or TRBV12-4 to TRBJ2-5, with D perhaps TRBD1 (6 bases). V was trimmed by 2 bases and J by 4 bases, leaving 8 bases between them. The CDR3 spans 13 residues. The CDR3 nucleotides read TGTGCCAGCAGTTTAATGGGGGCAGAGACCCAGTACTTC. It is translated as CASSLMGAETQYF.